This T cell receptor beta chain emerged from a study of blood T cell repertoires in COVID-19. Across the whole study: Acute and convalescent COVID-19 samples came from the United States, Italy and Spain. PBMCs, B-cell-depleted T cells, or T cells were the source of the cDNA or gDNA that made up the material.

As processed by the authors: Estimates of nucleated cell counts were drawn from the amplification of reference gene primers. Profiling relied on immunoSEQ multiplex PCR, and the TCRdb table lists in-frame clones only, not all of them. V and J calls and clone size come straight from that table; D and trimming were deduced from the DNA. The sample shows around 170,000 clones, approximately 87% of them seen only once. Germline CDR1 and CDR2: GTSNPN and SVGIG (reference sequence). After removal of 4 bases from V and 4 bases from J, the junction contained 11 bases not matched to a gene. This CDR3 comprises 15 residues.

This chain links TRBV30 with TRBJ2-3, with 7 bases identical to TRBD1. Sequencing input: peripheral blood. This receptor was obtained from a woman in her 70s with acute or convalescent COVID-19. The CDR3 loop is CAWTLAGGYADTQYF. In DNA, the CDR3 is TGTGCCTGGACCCTGGCAGGGGGTTACGCAGATACGCAGTATTTT.